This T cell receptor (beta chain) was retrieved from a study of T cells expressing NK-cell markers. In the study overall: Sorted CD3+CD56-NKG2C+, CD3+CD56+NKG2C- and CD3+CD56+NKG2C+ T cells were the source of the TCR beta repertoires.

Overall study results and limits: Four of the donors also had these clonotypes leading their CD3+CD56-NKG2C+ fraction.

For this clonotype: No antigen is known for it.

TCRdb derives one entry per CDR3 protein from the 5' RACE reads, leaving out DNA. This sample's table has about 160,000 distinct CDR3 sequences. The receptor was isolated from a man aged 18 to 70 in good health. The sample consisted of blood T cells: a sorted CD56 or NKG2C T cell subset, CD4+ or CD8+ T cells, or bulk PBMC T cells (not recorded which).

This CDR3 is CASSFGLPTATQYF. The rearrangement links TRBV7-9 to TRBJ2-5. This CDR3 is 14 amino acids long. Germline V CDR1 and CDR2: SEHNR, FQNEAQ (reference sequence).